Shown below are 16 T cell receptor beta chains from a single sample sequenced in a study of human T cells and chemical hapten exposure. This sample's time point: pre-sensitization, week 0. Specified treatment: therapeutic diphenylcyclopropenone sensitization with weekly scalp DPC. TCRdb re-derived calls from the RACE reads in MiXCR, one entry per CDR3 protein. The sample lists around 56,000 distinct CDR3 sequences, 9.5% to 10% seen once, with approximately 9.9% in the top ten. Sample: whole blood, taken in connection with sensitization to the hapten diphenylcyclopropenone (DPC). These receptor sequences come from a man aged 35 to 55 with alopecia areata. Some clones in this sample may be carry-over from other donors' samples.

This clonotype was counted at least ten times. The rearrangement joins TRBV7-9 to TRBJ2-1; D is ambiguous. The CDR3 length is 12 residues. Germline V CDR1 and CDR2: SEHNR, FQNEAQ (reference sequence). The germline V and J ends were trimmed by 0 bases and 11 bases, with 8 bases remaining between them. CDR3 nucleotide sequence: TGTGCCAGCAGCTTAGCGGGTAATCAGCAGTTCTTC. It specifies CASSLAGNQQFF.

The sample holds many counts of this clonotype. This sequence joins TRBV20-1 and TRBJ1-4; D remains unclear. V gave up 2 bases and J gave up 8 bases, with 12 bases separating them. Per the germline V gene, CDR1 is DFQATT and CDR2 is SNEGSKA (reference sequence). The CDR3 has 13 residues. As DNA, the CDR3 is TGCAGTGCTAGACGGCGGGAGCGGGAAAAACTGTTTTTT. The encoded protein is CSARRREREKLFF.

This clonotype showed up just a few times. The chain carries TRBV11-3 and TRBJ2-2, with a weak D call TRBD1 (5 bases). Trimming took 2 bases from V and 5 from J, leaving 9 bases between them. This CDR3 is 14 amino acids long. The germline gives CDR1 SGHNT, CDR2 YENEEA. For the CDR3, the DNA is TGTGCCAGCAGCTTATCTCCAGGGACCGGGGAGCTGTTTTTT. This translates into CASSLSPGTGELFF.

This clonotype has ten or more counts. The rearrangement links TRBV11-3 to TRBJ1-5; tentative D call: TRBD1 (5 bases). CDR1 is SGHNT and CDR2 is YENEEA in the germline V gene. V shed 3 bases and J shed 2 bases, with 11 bases lying between them. The CDR3 sequence is 15 residues long. The CDR3 region is CASSLRGAGNQPQHF. CDR3 coding DNA: TGTGCCAGCAGCTTGCGCGGGGCCGGCAATCAGCCCCAGCATTTT.

This clonotype showed up just a few times. This rearrangement joins TRBV4-2 to TRBJ2-3, with a possible D match to TRBD2 (5 bases). This CDR3 comprises 18 residues. Germline V CDR1 and CDR2: LGHNA, YNFKEQ. The V end was cut by 1 base, the J end by 1 base, with 18 bases between. CDR3 DNA sequence: TGTGCCAGCAGCCAAGTGGACTTTGGGCTAGTTCGCACAGATACGCAGTATTTT. It encodes CASSQVDFGLVRTDTQYF.

The CDR3 bases are TGCAGTGCTAGAGGGCTAGGACTAGACTCCTACAATGAGCAGTTCTTC. It specifies CSARGLGLDSYNEQFF. The J gene is TRBJ2-1, the V gene TRBV20-1; the match to TRBD2 covers 7 bases. CDR1 and CDR2 (germline): DFQATT, SNEGSKA (reference sequence). The CDR3 spans 16 residues. V lost 1 base and J lost 0; bases outside the gene matches: 6.

The chain recombines TRBV5-5 with TRBJ2-7; D gene unclear. There are 13 residues in the CDR3. CDR1 is SGHKS, CDR2 YYEKEE, per germline (reference sequence). V was trimmed by 0 bases and J by 2 bases, leaving 6 bases between them. The CDR3 sequence is CASSLAGPYEQYF. The DNA of the CDR3 is TGTGCCAGCAGCTTGGCCGGACCCTACGAGCAGTACTTC. The full variable domain, its missing parts supplied by reference TRBV5-5 and TRBJ2-7, is DAGVTQSPTHLIKTRGQQVTLRCSPISGHKSVSWYQQVLGQGPQFIFQYYEKEERGRGNFPDRFSARQFPNYSSELNVNALLLGDSALYLCASSLAGPYEQYFGPGTRLTVT.

The V gene is TRBV19, the J gene TRBJ1-5, with 7 positions matching TRBD1. The ends lost 2 bases at V and 0 bases at J; junction bases unmatched: 10. CDR1 is LNHDA and CDR2 is SQIVND in the germline V gene (reference sequence). The CDR3 sequence is 18 residues long. The CDR3 DNA is TGTGCCAGTAGTATAACTTCCGGGACAGCCTTTAGCAATCAGCCCCAGCATTTT. Translated: CASSITSGTAFSNQPQHF.

This clonotype was counted a few times. The chain employs TRBV7-9 and TRBJ2-1; no definite D call. Trimming left V 5 bases short and J 9 bases short, with 14 bases between. From germline, CDR1 is SEHNR and CDR2 FQNEAQ (reference sequence). The CDR3 is made up of 13 amino acids. Here the CDR3 DNA reads TGTGCCAGCAGCCCCCTGGTGGCGACTGAGCAGTTCTTC. Its protein product is CASSPLVATEQFF.

J is TRBJ2-7 and V is TRBV28; tentative D call: TRBD1 (6 bases). The V gene's germline CDR1 is MDHEN and CDR2 SYDVKM. Trimming left V 6 bases short and J 6 bases short, with 18 bases between. This CDR3 spans 14 amino acids. The CDR3 region has the DNA TGTGCCAGCAGAAACCCCGTCAGGGGTGGCGAGCAGTACTTC. The encoded protein is CASRNPVRGGEQYF. The full variable domain, completed using reference TRBV28 and TRBJ2-7, is DVKVTQSSRYLVKRTGEKVFLECVQDMDHENMFWYRQDPGLGLRLIYFSYDVKMKEKGDIPEGYSVSREKKERFSLILESASTNQTSMYLCASRNPVRGGEQYFGPGTRLTVT.

The rearrangement links TRBV7-9 to TRBJ1-4; 7 positions agree with TRBD1. In germline, CDR1 is SEHNR, CDR2 FQNEAQ (reference sequence). V was pared by 5 bases and J by 0 bases, with 18 bases of the junction left unmatched. CDR3 size: 20 residues. The CDR3 is CASSAPPLGQRRSTNEKLFF. The DNA of the CDR3 is TGTGCCAGCAGCGCGCCACCTTTGGGACAGAGACGATCAACTAATGAAAAACTGTTTTTT.

The rearrangement joins TRBV7-2 to TRBJ2-3; 7 nucleotides align to TRBD2. Germline V gene data show CDR1 as SGHTA and CDR2 as FQGNSA. This CDR3 is built from 18 residues. Trimming cost V 5 bases and J 4 bases; bases outside gene matches: 18. CDR3 amino acids: CASSAGLGGRGPADTQYF. The CDR3 DNA follows: TGTGCCAGCAGCGCGGGTCTGGGCGGGAGAGGGCCCGCAGATACGCAGTATTTT. The variable domain in full, completed from reference TRBV7-2 and TRBJ2-3, reads GAGVSQSPSNKVTEKGKDVELRCDPISGHTALYWYRQSLGQGLEFLIYFQGNSAPDKSGLPSDRFSAERTGGSVSTLTIQRTQQEDSAVYLCASSAGLGGRGPADTQYFGPGTRLTVL.

Only a few counts were recorded for this clonotype. The chain combines TRBV4-1 with TRBJ1-5, with 7 bases lining up with TRBD1. The germline V gene encodes CDR1 MGHRA and CDR2 YSYEKL. Germline trimming cut 4 bases from V and 4 bases from J; bases unmatched to any gene: 10. The CDR3 length is 16 residues. CDR3 bases: TGCGCCAGCAGCCCTCGTACCCCACAGGGGAATCAGCCCCAGCATTTT. Translation gives CASSPRTPQGNQPQHF.

This clonotype was seen a few times. The chain uses TRBV7-9 and TRBJ2-7; D not resolved. The CDR3 runs 12 residues. V lost 3 bases, J lost 7 bases, and 10 bases lay in between. CDR1 is SEHNR, CDR2 FQNEAQ, per germline (reference sequence). Here the CDR3 DNA reads TGTGCCAGCAGCTTTGTCGCGGTAGAGCAGTACTTC. It is translated as CASSFVAVEQYF. Based on the CDR3 plus reference TRBV7-9 and TRBJ2-7, the full variable domain is DTGVSQNPRHKITKRGQNVTFRCDPISEHNRLYWYRQTLGQGPEFLTYFQNEAQLEKSRLLSDRFSAERPKGSFSTLEIQRTEQGDSAMYLCASSFVAVEQYFGPGTRLTVT.

This clonotype was detected many times. J is TRBJ2-1 and V is TRBV27, with D possibly called TRBD1 or TRBD2 (5 bases each). Trimming removed 1 base from V and 7 bases from J, with 17 bases in between. Germline lookup yields CDR1 MNHEY and CDR2 SMNVEV (reference sequence). This CDR3 is built from 16 residues. This chain's CDR3 is CASSLFSRGSMNEQFF. The DNA for the CDR3 is TGTGCCAGCAGTTTATTCTCACGGGGCTCGATGAATGAGCAGTTCTTC.

This clonotype has more than one count but fewer than ten. V gene TRBV3-1 combines with J gene TRBJ2-1; 7 bases match TRBD1. Germline values: CDR1 LGHDT, CDR2 YNNKEL (reference sequence). The CDR3 length is 13 residues. Losses at the gene ends were 0 bases for V and 10 bases for J; bases not matched to a gene: 3. The CDR3 here is CASSQDPDREQFF. Written as DNA, the CDR3 is TGTGCCAGCAGCCAAGACCCGGACAGGGAGCAGTTCTTC.